This T cell receptor beta chain was documented in a study of Ad26.COV2.S vaccination and SARS-CoV-2 variants. Study results and caveats: Assessments of TCR breadth and depth may have underestimated the total T cell responses. Considerable breadth of spike-specific CD8+ and CD4+ T cell responses has reportedly been documented following vaccination.

Data came from immunoSEQ multiplex PCR; TCRdb stores just in-frame clones and leaves some out. The sample lists about 440,000 clones, around 90% occurring once. Treatment denoted: roughly 18 received Ad26.COV2.S at low or high dose, single or two shots; roughly five received placebo; per-sample allocation not given. All samples were drawn on day 63, counting from the first vaccine or placebo injection. Participants' vaccine, an Ad26 vector, delivered Wuhan-strain SARS-CoV-2 spike. The germline V gene has CDR1 MGHDK and CDR2 SYGVNS. CDR3 length: 14 residues. Trimming left V 8 bases short and J 1 base short, with 12 bases between. As for this clone: Its antigen is undetermined.

This sequence originates from a person aged 18-60 years who received the Ad26.COV2.S COVID-19 vaccine or a placebo. The genes are TRBV25-1 and TRBJ1-3; TRBD1 might be the D (5 bases). The source was peripheral blood, collected in a trial of Ad26.COV2.S vaccine versus placebo. The CDR3 sequence is CASGGVGSGNTIYF. The CDR3 DNA is TGTGCCAGCGGGGGGGTGGGTTCTGGAAACACCATATATTTT.